Following are 26 T cell receptor beta chains from one sample sequenced in a study of T-cell memory formation after mild COVID-19. TCRdb re-analysed the 5' RACE reads in MiXCR, keeping a single row per CDR3 protein. Among approximately 340,000 distinct CDR3 sequences listed, roughly 15% were seen once. Sequencing input: PBMCs or a T cell subset sorted from them (not recorded which). The receptors were gathered from a man aged 18-30 years who had mild COVID-19 (a few samples of this study predate the infection). Cell type and time point are not known.

This clonotype has a handful of counts. V is TRBV2 and J is TRBJ2-2; D possibly corresponds to TRBD2 (5 bases). CDR3 length: 13 amino acids. Trimming removed 6 bases at V and 1 base at J, with 6 bases between. Looked up from germline, CDR1 is SNHLY and CDR2 is FYNNEI. The CDR3, as DNA: TGTGCCAGCAGGACTATGAACACCGGGGAGCTGTTTTTT. Translating gives CASRTMNTGELFF.

This clonotype was found a few times. J is TRBJ1-6 and V is TRBV5-1; a possible D gene is TRBD1 (5 bases). CDR1 and CDR2 (germline): SGHRS, YFSETQ. The CDR3 runs 14 residues. Trimming left V 1 base short and J 5 bases short, with 7 bases between. Written as DNA, the CDR3 is TGCGCCAGCAGCTTGCAGGGCCATAATTCACCCCTCCACTTT. It yields the protein CASSLQGHNSPLHF.

This clonotype was observed a handful of times. This chain links TRBV27 with TRBJ2-1, with D uncertain. The V end was cut by 4 bases, the J end by 4 bases, with 14 bases between. This CDR3 spans 15 amino acids. CDR1 is MNHEY, CDR2 SMNVEV, per germline (reference sequence). CDR3 bases: TGTGCCAGCAGTTCGTTCGGGCTGGCATACAATGAGCAGTTCTTC. Protein sequence: CASSSFGLAYNEQFF.

In its sample, this clonotype was seen a few times. V usage is TRBV3-1 and J usage is TRBJ2-7; D not resolved. Germline CDR1 LGHDT, CDR2 YNNKEL (reference sequence). The CDR3 has 14 residues. The V and J ends lost 2 bases and 2 bases respectively, with 10 bases between them. Written as DNA, the CDR3 is TGTGCCAGCAGCCAATTCAACAACCCCTACGAGCAGTACTTC. It is translated as CASSQFNNPYEQYF.

This clonotype was counted only a few times. The chain recombines TRBV9 with TRBJ2-3, with 8 bases lining up with TRBD2. In germline, CDR1 is SGDLS, CDR2 YYNGEE. The CDR3 runs to 13 residues. With 6 bases clipped from V and 1 base from J, the junction kept 1 base outside the gene matches. CDR3 sequence (DNA): TGTGCCAGCACGGGGGGGGGCACAGATACGCAGTATTTT. This encodes CASTGGGTDTQYF. The full variable domain, with the rest looked up from reference TRBV9 and TRBJ2-3, is DSGVTQTPKHLITATGQRVTLRCSPRSGDLSVYWYQQSLDQGLQFLIQYYNGEERAKGNILERFSAQQFPDLHSELNLSSLELGDSALYFCASTGGGTDTQYFGPGTRLTVL.

This clonotype was seen only a few times. A junction end diverges from the germline sequence, so it may reflect a read error. The J gene is TRBJ2-2, the V gene TRBV6-5, with D possibly matching TRBD2 (7 bases). Germline CDR1 MNHEY, CDR2 SVGAGI. The length of the CDR3 is 16 residues. The CDR3 DNA reads as TGTGCCAGCAGTTACTCGGGGGGGCCGAAGACCGGGGAGCTGTTTTTT. Protein sequence: CASSYSGGPKTGELFF.

This chain links TRBV14 with TRBJ2-3, with TRBD1 as a possible D gene (6 bases). V lost 3 bases and J 3 bases, leaving 10 bases between the germline ends. Germline assignment: CDR1 SGHDN and CDR2 FVKESK. This CDR3 is built from 14 residues. The CDR3: CASSQLQGTDTQYF. The CDR3 DNA sequence: TGTGCCAGCAGCCAGTTGCAGGGGACAGATACGCAGTATTTT.

This clonotype was detected ten times or more. The chain is built from TRBV7-2 and TRBJ2-5; 10 positions agree with TRBD2. CDR3 length: 17 amino acids. V lost 5 bases to trimming and J lost 2 bases; unmatched junction nucleotides: 11. Per the germline V gene, CDR1 is SGHTA and CDR2 is FQGNSA. The CDR3 reads CASSRAGGPRWQETQYF. For the CDR3, the DNA is TGTGCCAGCAGCCGAGCGGGGGGGCCGAGATGGCAAGAGACCCAGTACTTC.

The V gene is TRBV4-1, the J gene TRBJ2-7; D is ambiguous. Germline V lookup: CDR1 MGHRA, CDR2 YSYEKL. The CDR3 runs 14 residues. Trimming stripped 3 bases from V and 6 bases from J, with 15 bases between. Here the CDR3 DNA reads TGCGCCAGCAGCCACCTTCACCCCGGATCCGAGCAGTACGTC. Amino acid sequence: CASSHLHPGSEQYV.

This clonotype is medium-sized (0.01 to 0.1%) in the sample. The chain employs TRBV7-8 and TRBJ2-3, with 10 bases matching TRBD2. From germline, CDR1 is SGHVS and CDR2 FQNEAQ. There are 15 residues in the CDR3. V lost 5 bases, J lost 6 bases, and 8 bases stayed unmatched. Here the CDR3 DNA reads TGTGCCAGCAGCCCCCAGCGGGGGGGCCGTGATACGCAGTATTTT. Translated: CASSPQRGGRDTQYF.

This clonotype was detected a few times. The chain couples TRBV20-1 to TRBJ2-3; 11 nucleotides agree with TRBD2. This CDR3 has 17 amino acids. Trimming at V came to 0 bases and at J to 0 bases, leaving 5 bases not matched to a gene. The germline CDR1 and CDR2 sequences are DFQATT and SNEGSKA (reference sequence). This CDR3 reads CSARDLAGGLSTDTQYF. DNA of the CDR3: TGCAGTGCTAGAGATCTAGCGGGGGGCCTAAGCACAGATACGCAGTATTTT.

The gene calls are TRBV4-1 and TRBJ2-7, with TRBD1 matching over 9 bases. This CDR3 contains 16 residues. The junction had 9 bases not matched to a gene; V was cut back by 0 bases and J by 6 bases. Germline V CDR1 and CDR2: MGHRA, YSYEKL. The chain's CDR3 is CASSQDPGQGSVEQYF. CDR3 sequence (DNA): TGCGCCAGCAGCCAAGATCCGGGACAGGGAAGCGTCGAGCAGTACTTC.

This clonotype has at least ten counts. The rearrangement uses TRBV5-1 and TRBJ2-5, with no clear D. The CDR3 sequence is 13 residues long. Germline CDR1 reads SGHRS; CDR2 reads YFSETQ. V lost 2 bases to trimming and J lost 3 bases, with 8 bases between them. The CDR3 loop reads CASSFSGEETQYF. As DNA, the CDR3 is TGCGCCAGCAGCTTCTCAGGAGAAGAGACCCAGTACTTC.

This clonotype was counted many times. This chain links TRBV5-5 with TRBJ2-7; the D call may be TRBD1 or TRBD2 (5 bases each). V was pared by 4 bases and J by 1 base, with 15 bases between. The length of the CDR3 is 15 residues. Germline V lookup: CDR1 SGHKS, CDR2 YYEKEE (reference sequence). The CDR3 protein is CASSRTGTESYEQYV. The CDR3 DNA reads TGTGCCAGCAGCAGAACCGGGACGGAATCCTACGAGCAGTACGTC.

This chain joins TRBV7-9 and TRBJ1-3, with 12 bases lining up with TRBD1. The CDR3 spans 17 residues. Germline CDR1 is SEHNR and CDR2 is FQNEAQ (reference sequence). The V gene end was trimmed by 5 bases and the J gene end by 4 bases; junction bases not matched to a gene: 9. DNA of the CDR3: TGTGCCAGCAGCCCTTCTACCGGGACAGGGGGCGGAAACACCATATATTTT. Protein: CASSPSTGTGGGNTIYF.

The genes are TRBV7-9 and TRBJ2-1; a weak D match, TRBD1 (6 bases). In germline, CDR1 is SEHNR, CDR2 FQNEAQ (reference sequence). The V end was cut by 3 bases, the J end by 5 bases, with 14 bases between. This CDR3 has 15 residues. The CDR3 here is CASSFTGPWDNEQFF. DNA for the CDR3: TGTGCCAGCAGCTTTACAGGGCCTTGGGACAATGAGCAGTTCTTC. The complete variable domain, with remaining parts taken from reference TRBV7-9 and TRBJ2-1, reads DTGVSQNPRHKITKRGQNVTFRCDPISEHNRLYWYRQTLGQGPEFLTYFQNEAQLEKSRLLSDRFSAERPKGSFSTLEIQRTEQGDSAMYLCASSFTGPWDNEQFFGPGTRLTVL.

This clonotype has just a few counts. The chain joins TRBV5-1 to TRBJ1-2; D remains unclear. V lost 2 bases and J lost 7, with 9 bases in between. The CDR3 sequence is 12 residues long. Germline lookup yields CDR1 SGHRS and CDR2 YFSETQ. The CDR3 reads CASSFVSGGYTF. CDR3 DNA sequence: TGCGCCAGCAGCTTCGTATCGGGTGGCTACACCTTC.

The chain couples TRBV3-1 to TRBJ2-5; TRBD2 agrees at 7 bases. V was clipped by 5 bases and J by 5 bases; unmatched bases: 8. This CDR3 spans 14 amino acids. Germline values: CDR1 LGHDT, CDR2 YNNKEL (reference sequence). DNA for the CDR3: TGTGCCAGCAGCAAGAGCGGGGTGCTGGAGACCCAGTACTTC. This codes for CASSKSGVLETQYF.

This clonotype has a handful of counts. The chain recombines TRBV27 with TRBJ2-7; no firm D call. V was cut by 8 bases and J by 2 bases, with 13 bases left in between. The CDR3 has 13 residues. CDR1 is MNHEY and CDR2 is SMNVEV in the germline V gene (reference sequence). The CDR3 reads CASLRSTAYEQYF. In DNA form, the CDR3 reads TGTGCCAGCCTACGTTCCACGGCCTACGAGCAGTACTTC.

This chain connects TRBV10-1 to TRBJ2-7; no clear D gene. The germline V gene has CDR1 WNHNN and CDR2 SYGVQD (reference sequence). The CDR3 sequence is 13 residues long. V was pared by 2 bases and J by 3 bases, with 8 bases between. This CDR3 reads CASSESQLYEQYF. The CDR3, as DNA: TGCGCCAGCAGTGAGAGCCAGCTCTACGAGCAGTACTTC.

This chain uses TRBV30 with TRBJ2-2; TRBD2 is a possible D gene (6 bases). This CDR3 spans 16 amino acids. The V end lost 0 bases, the J end lost 6 bases, and 17 bases lay between the germline ends. Per the germline V gene, CDR1 is GTSNPN and CDR2 is SVGIG (reference sequence). CDR3 loop: CAWSVGVGRGPGELFF. The CDR3 nucleotides read TGTGCCTGGAGTGTAGGAGTCGGGCGGGGCCCCGGGGAGCTGTTTTTT.

This clonotype showed up just a few times. The rearrangement links TRBV28 to TRBJ1-2; TRBD1 agrees at 9 bases. The CDR3 is made up of 15 amino acids. Germline CDR1 MDHEN, CDR2 SYDVKM. Unmatched junction bases numbered 17, after V lost 10 bases and J lost 8 bases. The CDR3 coding sequence is TGTGCCACCTCACCGTCGTCTACAGGGGGCACGGGCTACACCTTC. Encoded protein: CATSPSSTGGTGYTF.

This chain joins TRBV6-6 and TRBJ1-2; D uncertain. CDR1 is MNHNY and CDR2 is SVGAGI in the germline V gene (reference sequence). The CDR3 runs to 15 residues. The ends were cut back, 2 bases at V and 0 bases at J, with 10 bases in the middle. CDR3 in DNA: TGTGCCAGCAGTTACGGGCAGGAAGCTAACTATGGCTACACCTTC. Its translation is CASSYGQEANYGYTF.

This clonotype was seen a handful of times. The chain uses TRBV7-2 and TRBJ2-1, with 7 bases that match TRBD1. This CDR3 spans 14 amino acids. With V trimmed by 5 bases and J by 4 bases, 5 bases remained unmatched. Germline loops: CDR1 SGHTA, CDR2 FQGNSA. This CDR3 is CASSGRDRYNEQFF. For the CDR3, the DNA is TGTGCCAGCAGCGGCCGGGACAGATACAATGAGCAGTTCTTC.

This clonotype has just a few counts. The chain uses TRBV27 and TRBJ2-7; 7 bases line up with TRBD2. The germline CDR1 and CDR2 sequences are MNHEY and SMNVEV (reference sequence). V gave up 2 bases and J gave up 2 bases; unmatched junction bases: 3. The CDR3 contains 14 residues. The CDR3: CASSLVRGAYEQYV. In DNA, the CDR3 is TGTGCCAGCAGTTTAGTTCGGGGGGCCTACGAGCAGTACGTC.

The chain is built from TRBV3-1 and TRBJ2-2; no reliable D call. Germline V gives CDR1 LGHDT, CDR2 YNNKEL (reference sequence). Trimming shortened V by 4 bases and J by 7 bases, and 13 bases separated the two germline ends. The CDR3 has 14 amino acids. CDR3 nucleotides: TGTGCCAGCAGCCGAGAAGACGGAATCGGGGAGCTGTTTTTT. This sequence encodes CASSREDGIGELFF.